A selection of T cell receptor beta chains follows, all from one sample in a study of spatial heterogeneity in lung cancer. Using its own MiXCR run on the 5' RACE reads, TCRdb lists one record per CDR3 protein. The data show roughly 15,000 distinct CDR3 sequences, around 8% seen once. Sequencing was performed on PBMCs, taken at surgery. The receptor set was obtained from a female donor with early-stage non-small cell lung cancer. Both conserved end residues are part of each CDR3. The D gene is left open where the match is weak. Some rows mark clone size as missing; the rest say once, few, many or name a class of expanded clone.

V gene: TRBV29-1
clone size: few
J gene: TRBJ1-1
D gene: NA
CDR3 length: 12
CDR3 protein: CSVSDNASEAFF
CDR3 DNA: TGCAGCGTCTCCGATAATGCCTCTGAAGCTTTCTTT

V gene: TRBV20-1
clone size: few
J gene: TRBJ2-7
D gene: NA
CDR3 length: 15
CDR3 protein: CSASSYGGARYEQYF
CDR3 DNA: TGCAGTGCAAGTTCCTATGGCGGGGCAAGGTACGAGCAGTACTTC

V gene: TRBV25-1
clone size: NA
J gene: TRBJ2-1
D gene: TRBD2
CDR3 length: 16
CDR3 protein: CASSGTGGRSYNEQFF
CDR3 DNA: TGTGCCAGCAGTGGGACGGGGGGGCGGTCCTACAATGAGCAGTTCTTC

V gene: TRBV12-3/TRBV12-4
clone size: NA
J gene: TRBJ2-7
D gene: TRBD2
CDR3 length: 15
CDR3 protein: CASRGTSGSSYEQYF
CDR3 DNA: TGTGCCAGCAGGGGGACTAGCGGGAGCTCCTACGAGCAGTACTTC

V gene: TRBV4-1
clone size: NA
J gene: TRBJ2-6
D gene: TRBD1
CDR3 length: 16
CDR3 protein: CASSQGTGAGANVLTF
CDR3 DNA: TGCGCCAGCAGCCAAGGAACAGGGGCCGGGGCCAACGTCCTGACTTTC

V gene: TRBV10-3
clone size: NA
J gene: TRBJ1-6
D gene: NA
CDR3 length: 13
CDR3 protein: CATGDIQNSPLHF
CDR3 DNA: TGTGCCACCGGGGACATACAAAATTCACCCCTCCACTTT

V gene: TRBV7-2
clone size: many
J gene: TRBJ2-5
D gene: NA
CDR3 length: 14
CDR3 protein: CASSLGPGQETQYF
CDR3 DNA: TGTGCCAGCAGCTTAGGTCCGGGTCAAGAGACCCAGTACTTC

V gene: TRBV6-2/TRBV6-3
clone size: many
J gene: TRBJ2-1
D gene: TRBD1
CDR3 length: 16
CDR3 protein: CASSYGGPGGWYEQFF
CDR3 DNA: TGTGCCAGCAGTTACGGGGGTCCAGGGGGCTGGTATGAGCAGTTCTTC

V gene: TRBV7-9
clone size: few
J gene: TRBJ2-5
D gene: NA
CDR3 length: 14
CDR3 protein: CASSSQGGQETQYF
CDR3 DNA: TGTGCCAGCAGCTCCCAGGGGGGCCAAGAGACCCAGTACTTC

V gene: TRBV6-5
clone size: many
J gene: TRBJ2-1
D gene: TRBD2
CDR3 length: 17
CDR3 protein: CASSTSRLAGGGNEQFF
CDR3 DNA: TGTGCCAGCAGTACCTCTCGACTAGCGGGAGGAGGCAATGAGCAGTTCTTC

V gene: TRBV11-2
clone size: medium-sized
J gene: TRBJ2-7
D gene: TRBD2
CDR3 length: 14
CDR3 protein: CASSLGEGPYEQYF
CDR3 DNA: TGTGCCAGCAGCTTAGGGGAGGGCCCTTACGAGCAGTACTTC

V gene: TRBV28
clone size: many
J gene: TRBJ2-4
D gene: TRBD2
CDR3 length: 16
CDR3 protein: CASSPAGLAGGSVQYF
CDR3 DNA: TGTGCCAGCAGTCCGGCGGGACTAGCGGGAGGGTCGGTTCAGTACTTC

V gene: TRBV5-4
clone size: few
J gene: TRBJ1-5
D gene: NA
CDR3 length: 15
CDR3 protein: CASSFGGGHNQPQHF
CDR3 DNA: TGTGCCAGCAGCTTTGGGGGGGGCCACAATCAGCCCCAGCATTTT

V gene: TRBV29-1
clone size: NA
J gene: TRBJ2-5
D gene: TRBD1
CDR3 length: 21
CDR3 protein: CSVPPGQAAFRTDAGQETQYF
CDR3 DNA: TGCAGCGTTCCGCCGGGACAGGCAGCATTTCGGACTGACGCTGGGCAAGAGACCCAGTACTTC

V gene: TRBV6-2/TRBV6-3
clone size: few
J gene: TRBJ2-7
D gene: TRBD2
CDR3 length: 15
CDR3 protein: CASSYRTSGAYEQYF
CDR3 DNA: TGTGCCAGCAGTTACCGGACTAGCGGGGCCTACGAGCAGTACTTC

V gene: TRBV12-3/TRBV12-4
clone size: many
J gene: TRBJ1-1
D gene: NA
CDR3 length: 12
CDR3 protein: CASRTKSTEAFF
CDR3 DNA: TGTGCCAGCAGGACCAAGAGTACTGAAGCTTTCTTT

V gene: TRBV7-6
clone size: many
J gene: TRBJ2-1
D gene: NA
CDR3 length: 13
CDR3 protein: CASSSRLYNEQFF
CDR3 DNA: TGTGCCAGCAGCAGCAGGCTCTACAATGAGCAGTTCTTC

V gene: TRBV4-2
clone size: many
J gene: TRBJ2-1
D gene: TRBD2
CDR3 length: 20
CDR3 protein: CASSQDPGLAGGLSYNEQFF
CDR3 DNA: TGTGCCAGCAGCCAAGATCCCGGACTAGCGGGGGGGCTTTCCTACAATGAGCAGTTCTTC